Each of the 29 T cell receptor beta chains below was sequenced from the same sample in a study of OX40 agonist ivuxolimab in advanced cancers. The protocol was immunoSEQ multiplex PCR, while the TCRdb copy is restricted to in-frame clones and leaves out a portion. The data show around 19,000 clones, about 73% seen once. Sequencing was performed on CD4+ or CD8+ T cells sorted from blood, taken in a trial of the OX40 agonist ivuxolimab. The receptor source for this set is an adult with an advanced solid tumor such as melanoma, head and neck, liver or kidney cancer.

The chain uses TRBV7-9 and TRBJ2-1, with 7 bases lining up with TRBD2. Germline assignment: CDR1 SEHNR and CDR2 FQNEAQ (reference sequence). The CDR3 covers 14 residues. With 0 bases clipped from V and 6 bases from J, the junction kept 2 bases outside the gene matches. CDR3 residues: CASSLARTSNEQFF. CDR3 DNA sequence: TGTGCCAGCAGCTTAGCGCGGACTAGCAATGAGCAGTTCTTC.

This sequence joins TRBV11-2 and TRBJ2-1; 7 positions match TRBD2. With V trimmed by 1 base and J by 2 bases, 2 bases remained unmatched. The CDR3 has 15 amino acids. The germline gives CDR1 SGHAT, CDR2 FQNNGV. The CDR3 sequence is CASSLVAGPYNEQFF. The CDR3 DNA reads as TGTGCCAGCAGCTTAGTAGCGGGCCCCTACAATGAGCAGTTCTTC.

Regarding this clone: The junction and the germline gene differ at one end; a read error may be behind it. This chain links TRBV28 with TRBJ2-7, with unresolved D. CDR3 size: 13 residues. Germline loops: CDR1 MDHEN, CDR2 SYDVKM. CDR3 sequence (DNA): TGTGCCAGCAGTGTATGGCCAGGCTCTGAGCAGTACTTC. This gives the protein CASSVWPGSEQYF.

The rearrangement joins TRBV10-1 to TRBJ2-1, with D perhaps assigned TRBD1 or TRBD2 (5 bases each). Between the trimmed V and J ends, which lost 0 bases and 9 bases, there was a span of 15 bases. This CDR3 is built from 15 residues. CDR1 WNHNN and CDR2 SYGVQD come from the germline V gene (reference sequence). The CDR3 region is CASSESGPPAGEQFF. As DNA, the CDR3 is TGCGCCAGCAGTGAGTCGGGACCTCCTGCGGGTGAGCAGTTCTTC.

The CDR3 DNA sequence: TGTGCCAGCAGCTTACCCCGGGACAGGGAAGGCTACGAGCAGTACTTC. As protein: CASSLPRDREGYEQYF. The chain links TRBV7-9 to TRBJ2-7; 9 bases match TRBD1. Per the germline V gene, CDR1 is SEHNR and CDR2 is FQNEAQ (reference sequence). CDR3 length: 16 amino acids. J gave up 3 bases and V 2 bases, and 8 bases lay outside the gene matches.

The CDR3 DNA sequence: TGTGCCAGCAGCTCCGCAGGGGGGGGAGGCACTGAAGCTTTCTTT. Translating it yields CASSSAGGGGTEAFF. The V call is TRBV7-6, the J call TRBJ1-1, with 7 positions matching TRBD1. Germline lookup yields CDR1 SGHVS and CDR2 FNYEAQ. The CDR3 contains 15 residues. With V trimmed by 4 bases and J by 4 bases, 9 bases remained unmatched.

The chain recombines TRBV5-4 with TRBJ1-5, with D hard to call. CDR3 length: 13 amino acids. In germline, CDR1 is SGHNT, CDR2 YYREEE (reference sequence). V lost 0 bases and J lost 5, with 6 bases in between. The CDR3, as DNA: TGTGCCAGCAGCTTGGATCCGGATCAGCCCCAGCATTTT. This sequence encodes CASSLDPDQPQHF.

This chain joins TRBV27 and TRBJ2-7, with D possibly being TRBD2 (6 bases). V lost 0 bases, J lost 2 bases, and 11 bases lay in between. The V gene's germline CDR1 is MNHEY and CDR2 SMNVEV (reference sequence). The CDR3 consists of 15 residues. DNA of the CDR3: TGTGCCAGCAGTTTATCAGGGCGGGGAGCCTACGAGCAGTACTTC. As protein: CASSLSGRGAYEQYF.

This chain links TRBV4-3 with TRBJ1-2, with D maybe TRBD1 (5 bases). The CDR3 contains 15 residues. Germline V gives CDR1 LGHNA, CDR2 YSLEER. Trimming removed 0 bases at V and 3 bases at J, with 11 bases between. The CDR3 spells CASSQDPDSYYGYTF. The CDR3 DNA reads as TGCGCCAGCAGCCAAGATCCCGACAGCTACTATGGCTACACCTTC.

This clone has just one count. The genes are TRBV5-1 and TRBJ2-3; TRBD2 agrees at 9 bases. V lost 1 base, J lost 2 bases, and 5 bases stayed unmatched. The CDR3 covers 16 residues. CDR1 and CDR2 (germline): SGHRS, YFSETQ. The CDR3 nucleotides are TGCGCCAGCAGCTTGAGGGCGGGAGGGATCACAGATACGCAGTATTTT. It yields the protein CASSLRAGGITDTQYF.

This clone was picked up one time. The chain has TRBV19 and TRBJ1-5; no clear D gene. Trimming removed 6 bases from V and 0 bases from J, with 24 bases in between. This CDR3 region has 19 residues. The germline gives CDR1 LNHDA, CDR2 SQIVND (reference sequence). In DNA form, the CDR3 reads TGTGCCAGTAGGAGAACGGGCAGGTCCACCCTTTATAGCAATCAGCCCCAGCATTTT. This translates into CASRRTGRSTLYSNQPQHF.

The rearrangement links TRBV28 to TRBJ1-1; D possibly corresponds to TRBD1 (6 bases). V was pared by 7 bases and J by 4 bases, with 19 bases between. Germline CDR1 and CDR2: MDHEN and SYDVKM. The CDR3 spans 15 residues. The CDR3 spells CASTPTPTGGTEAFF. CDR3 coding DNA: TGTGCCAGCACCCCTACCCCGACAGGCGGCACTGAAGCTTTCTTT.

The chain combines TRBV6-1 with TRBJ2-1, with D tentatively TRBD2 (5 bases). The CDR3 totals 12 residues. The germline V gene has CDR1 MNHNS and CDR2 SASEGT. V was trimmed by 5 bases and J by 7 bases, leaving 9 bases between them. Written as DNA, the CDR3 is TGTGCCAGCAGTCTACTAGAGAATGAGCAGTTCTTC. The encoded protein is CASSLLENEQFF.

CDR3 nucleotides: TGTGCCAGCAGTTTGGGGGGGCAGAACTATGGCTACACCTTC. This codes for CASSLGGQNYGYTF. J is TRBJ1-2 and V is TRBV2; possible D gene TRBD1, 6 bases. This CDR3 region has 14 residues. V lost 5 bases to trimming and J lost 2 bases, with 12 bases between them. CDR1 is SNHLY, CDR2 FYNNEI, per germline.

CDR3: CASSLGADGETQYF. CDR3 nucleotide sequence: TGTGCCAGCAGCTTAGGGGCAGACGGAGAGACCCAGTACTTC. The chain uses TRBV5-4 and TRBJ2-5; TRBD1 is a possible D gene (5 bases). The CDR3 covers 14 residues. CDR1 is SGHNT and CDR2 is YYREEE in the germline V gene (reference sequence). V was cut by 2 bases and J by 4 bases, with 12 bases left in between.

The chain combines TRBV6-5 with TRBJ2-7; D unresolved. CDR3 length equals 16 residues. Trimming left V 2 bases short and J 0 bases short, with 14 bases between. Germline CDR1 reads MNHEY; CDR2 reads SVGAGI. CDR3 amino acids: CASSYDAGSTSYEQYF. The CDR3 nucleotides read TGTGCCAGCAGTTACGACGCAGGTTCGACCTCCTACGAGCAGTACTTC.

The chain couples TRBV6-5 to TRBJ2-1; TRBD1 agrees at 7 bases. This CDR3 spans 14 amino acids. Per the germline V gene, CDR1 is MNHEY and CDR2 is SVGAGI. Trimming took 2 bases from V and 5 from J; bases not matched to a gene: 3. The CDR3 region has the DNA TGTGCCAGCAGTTACCGGGGACAGAACAATGAGCAGTTCTTC. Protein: CASSYRGQNNEQFF.

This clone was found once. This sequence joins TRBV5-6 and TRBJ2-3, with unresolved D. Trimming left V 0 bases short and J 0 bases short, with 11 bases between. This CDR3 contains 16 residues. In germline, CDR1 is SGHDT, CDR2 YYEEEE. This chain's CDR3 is CASSLEAHQSTDTQYF. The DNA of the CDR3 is TGTGCCAGCAGCTTGGAGGCACACCAAAGCACAGATACGCAGTATTTT.

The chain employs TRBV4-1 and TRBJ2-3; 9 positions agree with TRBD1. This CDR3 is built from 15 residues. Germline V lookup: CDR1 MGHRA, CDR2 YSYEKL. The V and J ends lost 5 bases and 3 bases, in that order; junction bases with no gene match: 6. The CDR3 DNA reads TGCGCCAGCAGCTTAACAGGGGGCGGTACAGATACGCAGTATTTT. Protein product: CASSLTGGGTDTQYF.

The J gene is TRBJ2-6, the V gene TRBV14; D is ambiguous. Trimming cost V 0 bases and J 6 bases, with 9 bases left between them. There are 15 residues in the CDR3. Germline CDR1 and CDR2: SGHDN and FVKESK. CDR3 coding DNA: TGTGCCAGCAGCCAAGAGGGTAATTCGGCCAACGTCCTGACTTTC. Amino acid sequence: CASSQEGNSANVLTF.

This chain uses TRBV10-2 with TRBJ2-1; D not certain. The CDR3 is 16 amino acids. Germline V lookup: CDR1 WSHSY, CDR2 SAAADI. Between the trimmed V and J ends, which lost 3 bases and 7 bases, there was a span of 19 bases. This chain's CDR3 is CASSDPAAWVLNEQFF. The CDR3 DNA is TGCGCCAGCAGTGATCCGGCTGCGTGGGTCTTGAATGAGCAGTTCTTC.

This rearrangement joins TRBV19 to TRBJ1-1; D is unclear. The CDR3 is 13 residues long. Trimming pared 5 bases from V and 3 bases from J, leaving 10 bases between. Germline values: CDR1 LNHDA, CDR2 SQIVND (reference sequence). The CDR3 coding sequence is TGTGCCAGTAGTGTTAGCTGGGACACTGAAGCTTTCTTT. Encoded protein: CASSVSWDTEAFF.

The CDR3 DNA follows: TGTGCCAGCAGTCCCTTGGTTGGCGCCACAGATACGCAGTATTTT. Protein: CASSPLVGATDTQYF. This rearrangement joins TRBV28 to TRBJ2-3; D is unclear. Per germline, CDR1 MDHEN and CDR2 SYDVKM. The CDR3 runs 15 residues. V was clipped by 5 bases and J by 2 bases, with 14 bases between them.

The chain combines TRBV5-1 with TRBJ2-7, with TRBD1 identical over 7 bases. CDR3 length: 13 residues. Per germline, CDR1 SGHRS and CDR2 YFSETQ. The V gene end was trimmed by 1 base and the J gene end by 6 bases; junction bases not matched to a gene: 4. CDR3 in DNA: TGCGCCAGCAGCTTGACAGGGGTCTTCGAGCAGTACTTC. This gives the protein CASSLTGVFEQYF.

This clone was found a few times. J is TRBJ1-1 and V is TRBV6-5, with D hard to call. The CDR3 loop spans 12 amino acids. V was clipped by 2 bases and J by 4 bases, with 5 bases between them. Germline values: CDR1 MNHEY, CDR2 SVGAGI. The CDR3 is CASSYGPTEAFF. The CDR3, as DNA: TGTGCCAGCAGTTACGGGCCCACTGAAGCTTTCTTT.

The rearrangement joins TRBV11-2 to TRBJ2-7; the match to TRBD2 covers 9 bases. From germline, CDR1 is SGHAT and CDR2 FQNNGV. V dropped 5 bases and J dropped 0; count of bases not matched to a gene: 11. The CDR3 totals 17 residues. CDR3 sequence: CASSQIAGEPNSYEQYF. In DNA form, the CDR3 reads TGTGCCAGCAGCCAGATAGCGGGGGAACCTAACTCCTACGAGCAGTACTTC.

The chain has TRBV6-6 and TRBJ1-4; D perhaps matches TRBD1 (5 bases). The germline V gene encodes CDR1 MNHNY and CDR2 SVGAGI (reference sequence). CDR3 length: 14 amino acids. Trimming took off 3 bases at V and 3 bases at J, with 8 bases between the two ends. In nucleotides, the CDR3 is TGTGCCAGCAGTTATTTGGGGGCTAATGAAAAACTGTTTTTT. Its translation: CASSYLGANEKLFF.

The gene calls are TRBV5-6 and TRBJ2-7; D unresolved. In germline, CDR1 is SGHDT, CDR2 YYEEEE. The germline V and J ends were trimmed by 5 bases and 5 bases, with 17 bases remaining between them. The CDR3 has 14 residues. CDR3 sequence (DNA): TGTGCCAGCAGTTTTCGGGCCGCTAATAACGAGCAGTACTTC. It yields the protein CASSFRAANNEQYF.

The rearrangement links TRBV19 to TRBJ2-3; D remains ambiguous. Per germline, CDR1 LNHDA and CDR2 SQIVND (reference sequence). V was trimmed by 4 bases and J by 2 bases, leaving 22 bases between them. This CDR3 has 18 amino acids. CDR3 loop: CASSTGIRADRATDTQYF. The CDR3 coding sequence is TGTGCCAGTAGTACGGGCATCCGGGCCGACCGAGCCACAGATACGCAGTATTTT.